One sample yielded the 2 T cell receptor beta chains listed below, sequenced in a study of pediatric ulcerative colitis. Only in-frame clones appear in the TCRdb table, and some are missing; sequencing was by immunoSEQ multiplex PCR. The data hold about 64,000 clones, with about 86% observed a single time. Sequenced input: blood. Receptor source: a boy aged 5-17 years with severe ulcerative colitis.

This chain joins TRBV2 and TRBJ2-1, with 7 bases matching TRBD2. There are 15 residues in the CDR3. CDR1 is SNHLY and CDR2 is FYNNEI in the germline V gene. J lost 6 bases, V lost 6 bases, and 11 bases had no gene match. This CDR3 is CASSWGWEGRNEQFF. CDR3 sequence (DNA): TGTGCCAGCAGCTGGGGGTGGGAGGGGCGCAATGAGCAGTTCTTC.

The chain links TRBV18 to TRBJ1-1; D unclear. Germline CDR1 reads KGHSH; CDR2 reads LQKENI. The CDR3 is 14 amino acids. Trimming pared 0 bases from V and 0 bases from J, leaving 5 bases between. In DNA, the CDR3 is TGTGCCAGCTCACCACCGTACCTGAACACTGAAGCTTTCTTT. Translating it yields CASSPPYLNTEAFF.